This entry is about one T cell receptor (beta chain). Germline CDR1 is SGDLS and CDR2 is YYNGEE. This CDR3 contains 14 residues. The V and J ends lost 4 bases and 5 bases respectively, with 16 bases between them. These data are taken from a study of glioma-infiltrating T cells after dendritic cell vaccination. Study overall: Patients had newly diagnosed or recurrent glioblastoma and received dendritic cell vaccines.

Blood PBMC samples: pre-vaccination, two weeks post third vaccination, and at tumor progression. Amplification used 60 V beta primers and 13 J beta primers. Clones were read by immunoSEQ multiplex PCR, and TCRdb kept only the in-frame ones, dropping some. The sample contains about 92,000 clones, 80% to 90% of which appear only once. The chain employs TRBV9 and TRBJ2-7, with a tentative D call TRBD1 (5 bases). This TCR derives from a human donor with glioblastoma. The sequencing here drew on blood, taken before dendritic cell vaccination. The CDR3 is CASSPSGAGNEQYF. Written as DNA, the CDR3 is TGTGCCAGCAGCCCATCCGGCGCAGGGAACGAGCAGTACTTC.